Following are 27 T cell receptor beta chains from one sample sequenced in a study of cytomegalovirus exposure and HLA in healthy donors. PCR employed 60 Vbeta and 13 Jbeta primers. The assay was immunoSEQ multiplex PCR, and TCRdb's table has in-frame clones only and misses some. Here the sample spans around 100,000 clones, 73% being singletons. What was sequenced was PBMCs. The origin of the receptors is a woman in her thirties in good health and CMV-seronegative.

This chain links TRBV30 with TRBJ2-1, with TRBD2 matching over 10 bases. The CDR3 contains 11 residues. In germline, CDR1 is GTSNPN, CDR2 SVGIG (reference sequence). The CDR3 protein is CSSGRADEQFF. CDR3 DNA sequence: TGTTCCAGCGGGAGGGCGGATGAGCAGTTCTTC.

This clone has only a few counts. This sequence joins TRBV5-4 and TRBJ2-5; 7 positions match TRBD2. Germline assignment: CDR1 SGHNT and CDR2 YYREEE (reference sequence). The CDR3 is made up of 17 amino acids. Unmatched junction bases numbered 16, after V lost 4 bases and J lost 4 bases. The CDR3: CASSLPGGSGIGETQYF. In DNA form, the CDR3 reads TGTGCCAGCAGCCTGCCCGGGGGGAGCGGGATTGGAGAGACCCAGTACTTC.

This chain links TRBV5-1 with TRBJ2-1; D remains unclear. Germline CDR1 reads SGHRS; CDR2 reads YFSETQ. The CDR3 spans 13 residues. V lost 2 bases, J lost 5 bases, and 8 bases lay in between. The CDR3 nucleotides are TGCGCCAGCAGCTTCCAGGAAAACAATGAGCAGTTCTTC. Its translation: CASSFQENNEQFF.

This chain joins TRBV18 and TRBJ2-7; no reliable D call. The CDR3 runs 12 residues. V lost 3 bases, J lost 4 bases, and 7 bases lay in between. Germline values: CDR1 KGHSH, CDR2 LQKENI. The CDR3 nucleotides read TGTGCCAGCTCACCGGGCCATTACGAGCAGTACTTC. It specifies CASSPGHYEQYF. Looking up the rest from reference TRBV18 and TRBJ2-7 gives the full variable domain: NAGVMQNPRHLVRRRGQEARLRCSPMKGHSHVYWYRQLPEEGLKFMVYLQKENIIDESGMPKERFSAEFPKEGPSILRIQQVVRGDSAAYFCASSPGHYEQYFGPGTRLTVT.

The chain couples TRBV6-4 to TRBJ2-1; 9 bases line up with TRBD2. The trim removed 3 bases at V and 4 bases at J, leaving 4 bases unmatched. The CDR3 covers 15 residues. Germline-derived CDR1 and CDR2 are MRHNA and SNTAGT. The CDR3 DNA reads TGTGCCAGCAGTGAATATCTAGCGGGGTACAATGAGCAGTTCTTC. Protein sequence: CASSEYLAGYNEQFF.

This sequence joins TRBV5-8 and TRBJ1-1; 8 nucleotides align to TRBD1. In germline, CDR1 is SGHTS, CDR2 YDEGEE. The CDR3 runs to 13 residues. Germline trimming cut 2 bases from V and 8 bases from J; bases unmatched to any gene: 5. The CDR3, as DNA: TGTGCCAGCAGCTTAACAGGGGGGGGCGAAGCTTTCTTT. Its translation is CASSLTGGGEAFF.

This chain connects TRBV5-4 to TRBJ1-6, with D perhaps matching TRBD1 (6 bases). The CDR3 sequence is 14 residues long. The ends were cut back, 2 bases at V and 10 bases at J, with 13 bases in the middle. Germline CDR1 reads SGHNT; CDR2 reads YYREEE (reference sequence). The CDR3 spells CASSLPGERSPLHF. The DNA of the CDR3 is TGTGCCAGCAGCTTACCAGGGGAAAGATCACCCCTCCACTTT.

The gene calls are TRBV6-5 and TRBJ1-2; maybe TRBD1 (5 bases). V was shortened by 4 bases and J by 6 bases, with 18 bases between the two germline ends. This CDR3 is built from 15 residues. The germline gives CDR1 MNHEY, CDR2 SVGAGI. The CDR3 here is CASSFISREGHGYTF. The CDR3 region has the DNA TGTGCCAGCAGTTTCATCAGCAGGGAAGGGCATGGCTACACCTTC.

J is TRBJ2-1 and V is TRBV5-1, with 9 bases lining up with TRBD2. CDR1 is SGHRS and CDR2 is YFSETQ in the germline V gene. Trimming at V came to 1 base and at J to 10 bases, leaving 3 bases not matched to a gene. CDR3 length: 13 residues. The CDR3, as DNA: TGCGCCAGCAGCTTGCAAACTAGCGGGGAGCAGTTCTTC. This gives the protein CASSLQTSGEQFF.

This clone was picked up a small number of times. This sequence joins TRBV5-1 and TRBJ2-7; 9 bases are shared with TRBD1. This CDR3 is 15 amino acids long. From germline, CDR1 is SGHRS and CDR2 YFSETQ. Trimming removed 4 bases from V and 5 bases from J; junction bases left unmatched: 10. The CDR3 nucleotides are TGCGCCAGCAGCGCTCCGACAGGGGGTTACGACGAGCAGTACTTC. Translated: CASSAPTGGYDEQYF.

This clone has a single count. The rearrangement joins TRBV5-6 to TRBJ2-1, with 12 bases matching TRBD2. The CDR3 has 18 residues. Germline V gives CDR1 SGHDT, CDR2 YYEEEE. V gave up 4 bases and J gave up 2 bases; unmatched junction bases: 10. The CDR3: CASSLGLAGKGPYNEQFF. The CDR3 nucleotides are TGTGCCAGCAGCCTCGGACTAGCGGGAAAAGGGCCCTACAATGAGCAGTTCTTC.

V usage is TRBV5-1 and J usage is TRBJ2-2, with D tentatively TRBD2 (5 bases). This CDR3 has 16 residues. The germline V gene has CDR1 SGHRS and CDR2 YFSETQ. Trimming pared 4 bases from V and 4 bases from J, leaving 17 bases between. Here the CDR3 reads CASSRTLRGFTGELFF. The CDR3, as DNA: TGCGCCAGCAGCCGCACCCTACGGGGATTCACCGGGGAGCTGTTTTTT.

The rearrangement uses TRBV30 and TRBJ1-5, with unresolved D. The CDR3 loop spans 13 amino acids. Germline V CDR1 and CDR2: GTSNPN, SVGIG (reference sequence). V was pared by 2 bases and J by 5 bases, with 10 bases between. The CDR3 loop reads CAWSSVVDQPQHF. The CDR3 nucleotides are TGTGCCTGGAGTTCGGTGGTCGATCAGCCCCAGCATTTT.

V gene TRBV7-9 combines with J gene TRBJ2-7, with a tentative D call TRBD2 (6 bases). V was trimmed by 3 bases and J by 2 bases, leaving 17 bases between them. In germline, CDR1 is SEHNR, CDR2 FQNEAQ (reference sequence). CDR3 size: 16 residues. CDR3 bases: TGTGCCAGCAGCTTCGCCGACGGGACTGGGGCCTACGAGCAGTACTTC. Translating it yields CASSFADGTGAYEQYF.

V is TRBV2 and J is TRBJ1-4, with 10 bases matching TRBD1. V dropped 6 bases and J dropped 5; count of bases not matched to a gene: 6. The CDR3 covers 15 residues. Per the germline V gene, CDR1 is SNHLY and CDR2 is FYNNEI. CDR3 sequence reads: CASSPGTGDNEKLFF. The CDR3 coding sequence is TGTGCCAGCAGCCCGGGGACAGGGGACAATGAAAAACTGTTTTTT. Drawing the rest from reference TRBV2 and TRBJ1-4, the complete variable domain is EPEVTQTPSHQVTQMGQEVILRCVPISNHLYFYWYRQILGQKVEFLVSFYNNEISEKSEIFDDQFSVERPDGSNFTLKIRSTKLEDSAMYFCASSPGTGDNEKLFFGSGTQLSVL.

V is TRBV11-2 and J is TRBJ2-1, with 8 bases that match TRBD2. Trimming cost V 1 base and J 8 bases; bases outside gene matches: 4. CDR1 is SGHAT, CDR2 FQNNGV, per germline. The CDR3 contains 14 residues. The CDR3 DNA reads as TGTGCCAGCAGCTTAGTGGCTAGCGGGTATGAGCAGTTCTTC. Encoded protein: CASSLVASGYEQFF. Based on the CDR3 plus reference TRBV11-2 and TRBJ2-1, the full variable domain is EAGVAQSPRYKIIEKRQSVAFWCNPISGHATLYWYQQILGQGPKLLIQFQNNGVVDDSQLPKDRFSAERLKGVDSTLKIQPAKLEDSAVYLCASSLVASGYEQFFGPGTRLTVL.

This clone has a handful of counts. The chain links TRBV10-3 to TRBJ1-2; D not certain. The CDR3 runs to 17 residues. Trimming shortened V by 0 bases and J by 1 base, and 15 bases separated the two germline ends. The germline gives CDR1 ENHRY, CDR2 SYGVKD. CDR3 amino acids: CAISESRRKVFNYGYTF. In DNA, the CDR3 is TGTGCCATCAGTGAGTCGAGGAGGAAAGTATTTAACTATGGCTACACCTTC.

Note on this clone: Compared with germline, one end of the junction differs, possibly owing to a read error. This chain connects TRBV4-2 to TRBJ1-3; 8 positions agree with TRBD1. This CDR3 region has 15 residues. Germline CDR1 reads LGHNA; CDR2 reads YNFKEQ. Here the CDR3 reads CASSHNRGTGNTIYF. The CDR3 DNA reads as TGTGCCAGCAGCCATAACAGGGGGACTGGTAACACCATATATTTT.

This clone was detected once. This chain joins TRBV27 and TRBJ2-1; D may be TRBD2 (5 bases). The CDR3 loop spans 12 amino acids. V was clipped by 8 bases and J by 2 bases, with 7 bases between them. Germline assignment: CDR1 MNHEY and CDR2 SMNVEV (reference sequence). The CDR3 here is CASGSAYNEQFF. The CDR3 region has the DNA TGTGCCAGCGGTAGCGCCTACAATGAGCAGTTCTTC.

V is TRBV19 and J is TRBJ1-5; tentative D call: TRBD1 (6 bases). Germline loops: CDR1 LNHDA, CDR2 SQIVND (reference sequence). V was pared by 5 bases and J by 6 bases, with 17 bases between. This CDR3 region has 15 residues. CDR3 residues: CASSQSSGGFQPQHF. The CDR3, as DNA: TGTGCCAGTAGTCAGAGTTCGGGGGGCTTTCAGCCCCAGCATTTT.

The chain recombines TRBV6-1 with TRBJ1-5; D unresolved. The CDR3 spans 14 residues. Germline V gene lookup returns CDR1 MNHNS and CDR2 SASEGT. With 10 bases removed from V and 0 bases from J, the gap between germline ends came to 13 bases. CDR3 region: CATGGPRSNQPQHF. CDR3 DNA: TGTGCCACGGGAGGGCCCCGTAGCAATCAGCCCCAGCATTTT.

V usage is TRBV4-3 and J usage is TRBJ2-1; 14 nucleotides align to TRBD2. This CDR3 contains 20 residues. Unmatched junction bases numbered 14, after V lost 2 bases and J lost 5 bases. Germline-derived CDR1 and CDR2 are LGHNA and YSLEER. CDR3 bases: TGCGCCAGCAGCCAAAACCCTAATCCGGGACTAGCGGGGGTTAACAATGAGCAGTTCTTC. Protein product: CASSQNPNPGLAGVNNEQFF.

This clone was observed a single time. The rearrangement uses TRBV7-9 and TRBJ2-5; 10 bases agree with TRBD2. The J call may be faulty, since TRBJ2-7 better matches the DNA end. The CDR3 length is 15 residues. Looked up from germline, CDR1 is SEHNR and CDR2 is FQNEAQ (reference sequence). The CDR3 DNA sequence: TGTGCCAGCAGCTTAGTGTCCCTAGCGGGAGACGAGCAGTACTTC. It encodes CASSLVSLAGDEQYF.

CDR3 sequence reads: CASSSGLAVQETQYF. DNA for the CDR3: TGTGCCAGCAGCTCGGGACTAGCGGTTCAAGAGACCCAGTACTTC. The chain combines TRBV7-9 with TRBJ2-5, with 11 bases aligning to TRBD2. V was clipped by 4 bases and J by 2 bases; unmatched bases: 3. Germline values: CDR1 SEHNR, CDR2 FQNEAQ (reference sequence). The CDR3 is made up of 15 amino acids.

V and J are TRBV20-1 and TRBJ1-1, with D hard to call. CDR3 length: 11 residues. Germline CDR1 is DFQATT and CDR2 is SNEGSKA (reference sequence). V lost 6 bases and J lost 6, with 11 bases in between. CDR3 loop: CSAYIRAEAFF. DNA of the CDR3: TGCAGTGCCTATATAAGAGCTGAAGCTTTCTTT.

The V gene is TRBV5-1, the J gene TRBJ2-1; tentatively, D is TRBD2 (6 bases). V was shortened by 2 bases and J by 10 bases, with 19 bases between the two germline ends. This CDR3 has 15 residues. The germline CDR1 and CDR2 sequences are SGHRS and YFSETQ. CDR3 loop: CASSFTPGLSREQFF. The DNA of the CDR3 is TGCGCCAGCAGCTTTACCCCGGGACTTTCGAGGGAGCAGTTCTTC.

In its sample, this clone was seen a few times. The rearrangement uses TRBV27 and TRBJ1-2; the D gene is possibly TRBD1 (6 bases). CDR3 size: 17 residues. V shed 2 bases and J shed 7 bases, with 23 bases lying between them. Germline V gene sequence: CDR1 MNHEY, CDR2 SMNVEV (reference sequence). CDR3 in amino acids: CASSLIGTGRPSIGYTF. The CDR3 nucleotides read TGTGCCAGCAGTTTAATAGGAACAGGGCGGCCCTCTATTGGCTACACCTTC.